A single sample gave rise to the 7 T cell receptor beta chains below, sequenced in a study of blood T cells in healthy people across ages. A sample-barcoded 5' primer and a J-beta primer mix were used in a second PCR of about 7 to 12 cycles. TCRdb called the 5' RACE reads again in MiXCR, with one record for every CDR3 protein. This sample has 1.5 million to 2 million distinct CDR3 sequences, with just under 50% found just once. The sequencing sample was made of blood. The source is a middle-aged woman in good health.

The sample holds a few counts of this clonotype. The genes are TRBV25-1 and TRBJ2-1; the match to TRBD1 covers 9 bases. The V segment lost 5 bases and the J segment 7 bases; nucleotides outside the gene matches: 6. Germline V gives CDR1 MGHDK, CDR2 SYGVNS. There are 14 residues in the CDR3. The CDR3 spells CASSRDRVANEQFF. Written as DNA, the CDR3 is TGTGCCAGCAGTCGGGACAGGGTGGCAAATGAGCAGTTCTTC.

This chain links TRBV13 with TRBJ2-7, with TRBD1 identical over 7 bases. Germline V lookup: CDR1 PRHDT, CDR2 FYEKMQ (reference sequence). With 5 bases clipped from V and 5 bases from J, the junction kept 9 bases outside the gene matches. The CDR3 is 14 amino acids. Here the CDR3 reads CASSRTGQIHEQYF. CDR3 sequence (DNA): TGTGCCAGCAGCAGGACGGGACAGATCCACGAGCAGTACTTC.

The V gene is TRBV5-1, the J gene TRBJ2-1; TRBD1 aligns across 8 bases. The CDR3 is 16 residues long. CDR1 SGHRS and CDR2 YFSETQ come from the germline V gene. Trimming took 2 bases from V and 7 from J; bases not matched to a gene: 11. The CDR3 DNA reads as TGCGCCAGCAGCTTTGGCAGGGGGCAATTTAGGAATGAGCAGTTCTTC. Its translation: CASSFGRGQFRNEQFF.

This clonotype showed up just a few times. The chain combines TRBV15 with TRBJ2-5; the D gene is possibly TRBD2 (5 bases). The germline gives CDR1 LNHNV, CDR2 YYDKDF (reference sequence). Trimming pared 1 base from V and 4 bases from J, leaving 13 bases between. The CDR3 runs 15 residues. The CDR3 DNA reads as TGTGCCACCAGCAGAGGATTGGGCCGGGGAGAGACCCAGTACTTC. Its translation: CATSRGLGRGETQYF.

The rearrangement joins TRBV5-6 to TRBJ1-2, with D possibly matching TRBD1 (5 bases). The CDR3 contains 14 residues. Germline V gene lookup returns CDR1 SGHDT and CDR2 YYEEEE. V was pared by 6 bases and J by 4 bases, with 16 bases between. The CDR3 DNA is TGTGCCAGCATCGGTAGGGGCGCTTCCTATGGCTACACCTTC. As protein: CASIGRGASYGYTF. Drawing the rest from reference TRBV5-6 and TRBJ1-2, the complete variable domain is DAGVTQSPTHLIKTRGQQVTLRCSPKSGHDTVSWYQQALGQGPQFIFQYYEEEERQRGNFPDRFSGHQFPNYSSELNVNALLLGDSALYLCASIGRGASYGYTFGSGTRLTVV.

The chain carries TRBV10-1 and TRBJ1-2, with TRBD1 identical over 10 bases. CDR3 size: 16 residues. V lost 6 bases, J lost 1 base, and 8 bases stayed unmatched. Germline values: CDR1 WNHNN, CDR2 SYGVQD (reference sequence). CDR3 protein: CASRRQGALSNYGYTF. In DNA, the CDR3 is TGCGCCAGCAGACGACAGGGGGCACTCAGTAACTATGGCTACACCTTC.

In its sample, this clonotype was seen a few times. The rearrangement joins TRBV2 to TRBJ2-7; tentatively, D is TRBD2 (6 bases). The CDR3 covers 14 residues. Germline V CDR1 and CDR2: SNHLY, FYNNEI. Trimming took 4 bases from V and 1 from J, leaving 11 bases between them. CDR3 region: CASSGLSGSYEQYF. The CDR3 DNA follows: TGTGCCAGCAGTGGACTAAGCGGGTCCTACGAGCAGTACTTC.